A selection of T cell receptor beta chains follows, all from one sample in a study of blood T cells in healthy people across ages. Using its own MiXCR run on the 5' RACE reads, TCRdb lists one record per CDR3 protein. Among roughly 1.5 million distinct CDR3 sequences, under 55% were seen once, and the ten largest hold 4%. Sequencing was carried out using blood. These receptors came from a woman between 18 and 30 years old in good health. CDR3s include the opening cysteine and the closing phenylalanine or tryptophan. The D gene is left open where the match is weak. The size of a clone is reported for some rows only, either as once, few or many, or as a class for expanded clones.

V,D,J,size,CDR3,DNA
TRBV9,TRBD2,TRBJ2-1,few,CASSVGTSGGARNEQFF,TGTGCCAGCAGCGTAGGGACTAGCGGGGGGGCAAGGAATGAGCAGTTCTTC
TRBV24-1,-,TRBJ2-5,-,CATSDFTTGRQETQYF,TGTGCCACCAGTGACTTCACGACAGGGAGGCAAGAGACCCAGTACTTC
TRBV2,-,TRBJ2-3,few,CASSGGFGATDTQYF,TGTGCCAGCAGTGGAGGGTTTGGGGCCACAGATACGCAGTATTTT
TRBV6-1,TRBD2,TRBJ2-7,-,CASRNRLAGGPSSYNEQYF,TGTGCCAGCAGGAACAGACTAGCGGGGGGCCCGAGCTCCTACAATGAGCAGTACTTC
TRBV20-1,TRBD2,TRBJ2-5,-,CSARVSGGDNEQYF,TGCAGTGCTAGAGTGAGCGGGGGGGACAATGAGCAGTACTTC
TRBV29-1,-,TRBJ2-7,few,CSGYYNEQYF,TGCAGCGGCTACTACAATGAGCAGTACTTC
TRBV7-9,TRBD2,TRBJ2-5,few,CASSFAGTSGTLQETQYF,TGTGCCAGCAGCTTCGCCGGGACTAGCGGGACCTTGCAAGAGACCCAGTACTTC
TRBV28,-,TRBJ2-7,-,CASIDGKGFSYEQYF,TGTGCCAGCATTGACGGGAAAGGGTTCTCCTACGAGCAGTACTTC
TRBV21-1,-,TRBJ1-1,once,CASSKARAGGRVGTEAFF,TGTGCCAGCAGCAAAGCTCGTGCAGGCGGGCGGGTAGGCACTGAAGCTTTCTTT
TRBV21-1,-,TRBJ1-5,-,CASSLAYRKPGDQPQHF,TGTGCCAGCAGCCTGGCTTACAGAAAACCTGGGGATCAGCCCCAGCATTTT
TRBV4-1,-,TRBJ2-1,-,CASSPTRNGNNEQFF,TGCGCCAGCAGCCCGACCAGAAACGGAAATAATGAGCAGTTCTTC
TRBV6-1,-,TRBJ2-7,-,CASSEAFTGKEQYF,TGTGCCAGCAGTGAAGCGTTTACAGGGAAGGAGCAGTACTTC
TRBV3-1,-,TRBJ2-3,-,CASSQDWREGQPDTQYF,TGTGCCAGCAGCCAAGATTGGCGAGAGGGCCAACCAGATACGCAGTATTTT
TRBV27,-,TRBJ1-6,-,CASSLTPPGWEPLQF,TGTGCCAGCAGTTTAACACCCCCGGGTTGGGAACCCCTCCAATTT
TRBV4-1,TRBD1,TRBJ2-5,-,CASSHSGGRETQYF,TGCGCCAGCAGCCACTCAGGGGGCAGGGAGACCCAGTACTTC
TRBV29-1,-,TRBJ2-1,few,CSVGVAGRSYNEQFF,TGCAGCGTTGGAGTGGCCGGGAGATCCTACAATGAGCAGTTCTTC
TRBV6-2/TRBV6-3,-,TRBJ1-1,-,CASSYPRTEAFF,TGTGCCAGCAGTTACCCCAGAACCGAAGCTTTCTTT
TRBV4-1,-,TRBJ2-3,many,CASSQPGRSTDTQYF,TGCGCCAGCAGCCAACCGGGACGGAGCACAGATACGCAGTATTTT
TRBV7-9,-,TRBJ2-3,-,CASSGMTSPTDTQYF,TGTGCCAGCAGCGGCATGACAAGCCCCACAGATACGCAGTATTTT
TRBV12-3/TRBV12-4,TRBD2,TRBJ2-7,few,CASSRTSGSSYNEQYF,TGTGCCAGCAGCCGGACTAGCGGGAGCTCCTACAATGAGCAGTACTTC
TRBV6-6,-,TRBJ1-5,few,CASSYGRGDSNQPQHF,TGTGCCAGCAGTTACGGGAGAGGTGATAGCAATCAGCCCCAGCATTTT
TRBV7-9,TRBD2,TRBJ2-1,-,CASSLLTSEDNEQFF,TGTGCCAGTAGCTTACTTACTAGCGAGGACAATGAGCAGTTCTTC
TRBV12-3/TRBV12-4,-,TRBJ2-7,-,CASSLGGPGYEQYF,TGTGCCAGCAGTTTAGGCGGCCCGGGCTACGAGCAGTACTTC
TRBV11-2,-,TRBJ2-5,-,CASSLSLSYQETQYF,TGTGCCAGCAGCTTAAGCCTGAGCTACCAAGAGACCCAGTACTTC